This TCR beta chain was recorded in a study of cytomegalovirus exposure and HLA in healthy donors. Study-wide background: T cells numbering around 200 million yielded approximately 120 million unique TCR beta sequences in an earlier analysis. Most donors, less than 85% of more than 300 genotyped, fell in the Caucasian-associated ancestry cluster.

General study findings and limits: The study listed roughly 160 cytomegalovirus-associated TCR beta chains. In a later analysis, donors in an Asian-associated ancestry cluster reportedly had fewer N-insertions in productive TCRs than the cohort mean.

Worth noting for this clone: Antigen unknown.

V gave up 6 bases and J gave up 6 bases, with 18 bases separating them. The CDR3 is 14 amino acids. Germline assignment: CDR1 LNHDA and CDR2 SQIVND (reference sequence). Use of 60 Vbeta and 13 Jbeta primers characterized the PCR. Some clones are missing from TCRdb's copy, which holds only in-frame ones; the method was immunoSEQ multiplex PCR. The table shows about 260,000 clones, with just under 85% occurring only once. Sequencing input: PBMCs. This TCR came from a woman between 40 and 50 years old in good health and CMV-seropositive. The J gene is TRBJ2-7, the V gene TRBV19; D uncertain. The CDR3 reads CASRLTSAWSEQYF. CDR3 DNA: TGTGCCAGTAGACTTACGAGTGCATGGAGCGAGCAGTACTTC.